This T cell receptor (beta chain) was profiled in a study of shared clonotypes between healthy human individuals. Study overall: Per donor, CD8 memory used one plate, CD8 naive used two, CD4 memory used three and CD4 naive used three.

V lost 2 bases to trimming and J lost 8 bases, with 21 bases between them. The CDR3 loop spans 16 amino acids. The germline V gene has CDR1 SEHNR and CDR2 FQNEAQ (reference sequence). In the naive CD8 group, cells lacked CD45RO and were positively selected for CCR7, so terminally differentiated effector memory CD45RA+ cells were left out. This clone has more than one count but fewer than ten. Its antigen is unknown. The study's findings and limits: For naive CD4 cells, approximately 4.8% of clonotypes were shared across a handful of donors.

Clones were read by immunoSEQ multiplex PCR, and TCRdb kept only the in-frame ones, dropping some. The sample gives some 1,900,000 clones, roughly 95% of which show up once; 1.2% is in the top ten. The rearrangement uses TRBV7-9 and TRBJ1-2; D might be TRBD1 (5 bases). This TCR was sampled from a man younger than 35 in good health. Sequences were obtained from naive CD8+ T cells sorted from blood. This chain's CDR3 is CASSLMGGTDEGGYTF. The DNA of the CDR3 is TGTGCCAGCAGCTTAATGGGCGGAACAGACGAGGGGGGCTACACCTTC.